The rows below give T cell receptor beta chains drawn from one sample of a study of early T cells in non-severe SARS-CoV-2 infection. In TCRdb, the 5' RACE reads were re-called with MiXCR into one record per CDR3 protein. The sample holds about 60,000 distinct CDR3 sequences; around 5.6% are singletons and the top ten take about 6.8%. The sample taken for sequencing was whole blood. Receptors were obtained from an adult who was a healthcare worker with PCR-confirmed SARS-CoV-2 infection or an uninfected control (not recorded which). Each CDR3 is given with its conserved first and last residue. D genes are given only for firm matches. Not every row has a clone size; where given, it reads once, few, many or a size class.

D gene	clone size	J gene	V gene	CDR3 DNA	CDR3 protein
TRBD1	many	TRBJ1-2	TRBV5-4	TGTGCCAGCAGCTCCGGGACAGGGGGCGCGAATGTTCGCTACACCTTC	CASSSGTGGANVRYTF
-	many	TRBJ2-1	TRBV5-6	TGTGCCAGCAGCTTGGTGGGCGGTGGGGACAATGAGCAGTTCTTC	CASSLVGGGDNEQFF
-	many	TRBJ2-7	TRBV29-1	TGCAGCTCCAGGTCAGCGGAGGACTCTGGGGAGCAGTACTTC	CSSRSAEDSGEQYF
-	-	TRBJ2-7	TRBV5-4	TGTGCCAGCAGCTTGGGGGCCTCCTACGAGCAGTACTTC	CASSLGASYEQYF
-	once	TRBJ2-1	TRBV5-6	TGTGCCAGCGGGAAGGCGGGGCCCCGCAATGAGCAGTTCTTC	CASGKAGPRNEQFF
-	many	TRBJ1-1	TRBV6-6	TGTGCCAGCAGTTTTTTATTCGAACAGGGTCTTGAAGCTTTCTTT	CASSFLFEQGLEAFF
TRBD2	few	TRBJ2-7	TRBV12-5	TGTGCTAGTGGTTTGGTGCTTAGCGGGAGAGACTACGAGCAGTACTTC	CASGLVLSGRDYEQYF
TRBD2	many	TRBJ2-7	TRBV6-6	TGTGCCAGCAGGAGCGGGGGGGCCTCCTACGAGCAGTACTTC	CASRSGGASYEQYF
-	few	TRBJ1-2	TRBV12-3/TRBV12-4	TGTGCCAGCAGCCCCCGAATGGACCAAGCTAACTATGGCTACACCTTC	CASSPRMDQANYGYTF
TRBD1	-	TRBJ2-7	TRBV6-2/TRBV6-3	TGTGCCAGCAGAGACCTGGGACAGGCGTCCTACGAGCAGTACTTC	CASRDLGQASYEQYF
-	many	TRBJ1-3	TRBV10-3	TGTGCCATCAGTGATCGGGCCCTCTCTGGAAACACCATATATTTT	CAISDRALSGNTIYF
-	many	TRBJ2-3	TRBV29-1	TGCAGCGTTGAAGCTCGAGCGGCAGATACGCAGTATTTT	CSVEARAADTQYF
-	few	TRBJ1-1	TRBV5-4	TGTGCCAGCAGCCCGGACAGCGGGATCTCGAACACTGAAGCTTTCTTT	CASSPDSGISNTEAFF
-	many	TRBJ1-2	TRBV12-3/TRBV12-4	TGTGCCAGCACCAAAAGGATGGAGAATGGCTACACCTTC	CASTKRMENGYTF
TRBD2	few	TRBJ2-1	TRBV20-1	TGCAGTGCTGACACTTCCGGGACTACCAATGAGCAGTTCTTC	CSADTSGTTNEQFF
-	-	TRBJ1-5	TRBV30	TGTGCCTGGAGTGACACGAATCAGCCCCAGCATTTT	CAWSDTNQPQHF
-	few	TRBJ2-6	TRBV12-3/TRBV12-4	TGTGCCAGCAGTTCGGCTAGTGGAGACTCTGGGGCCAACGTCCTGATTTTC	CASSSASGDSGANVLIF